This T cell receptor (beta chain) came from a study of T cell changes during pregnancy in multiple sclerosis. Germline loops: CDR1 KGHSH, CDR2 LQKENI. The CDR3 has 14 residues. With 4 bases clipped from V and 5 bases from J, the junction kept 5 bases outside the gene matches. Sequencing used immunoSEQ multiplex PCR; TCRdb keeps in-frame clones, though not all of them. The sample lists tens of thousands of clones, 92% occurring once. The sequencing used CD4+ T cells from peripheral blood mononuclear cells, collected after pregnancy. The receptor comes from a female donor with multiple sclerosis, enrolled in a pregnancy study. This rearrangement joins TRBV18 to TRBJ1-5; TRBD1 matches 7 bases. The CDR3 sequence: CASSQQGKYQPQHF. DNA of the CDR3: TGTGCCAGCTCACAACAGGGGAAGTATCAGCCCCAGCATTTT.